A single sample is the source of the 16 T cell receptor beta chains below, sequenced in a study of identical twins. One entry per CDR3 protein results from TCRdb running MiXCR on the 5' RACE reads. The data contain 650,000 to 750,000 distinct CDR3 sequences, about 20% of them singletons. These data also featured in a second study, about T cells expressing NK-cell markers.

The sample was PBMCs. The receptors derive from a woman younger than 30 in good health.

This clonotype was counted between two and nine times. The genes are TRBV12-3 or TRBV12-4 and TRBJ1-5, with D possibly TRBD1 on 6 matching bases. V lost 6 bases and J 1 base, leaving 13 bases between the germline ends. This CDR3 spans 15 amino acids. The DNA for the CDR3 is TGTGCCAGCAGCCCTGTAGGGGGAAGCAATCAGCCCCAGCATTTT. Protein product: CASSPVGGSNQPQHF.

The chain employs TRBV29-1 and TRBJ1-1; possible D gene TRBD1, 6 bases. V lost 6 bases and J lost 10, with 24 bases in between. This CDR3 spans 14 amino acids. From germline, CDR1 is SQVTM and CDR2 ANQGSEA. CDR3 in DNA: TGCAGCGTCGGCTCCGACAGGACGGTATGGGGAGCTTTCTTT. Translation: CSVGSDRTVWGAFF.

V usage is TRBV6-1 and J usage is TRBJ2-7, with 7 bases lining up with TRBD1. The CDR3 totals 15 residues. In germline, CDR1 is MNHNS, CDR2 SASEGT. After removal of 5 bases from V and 3 bases from J, the junction contained 10 bases not matched to a gene. CDR3 residues: CASSRIPGQHYEQYF. In DNA, the CDR3 is TGTGCCAGCAGTAGGATCCCGGGACAGCACTACGAGCAGTACTTC.

The sample holds many counts of this clonotype. The gene calls are TRBV5-1 and TRBJ2-5; TRBD2 aligns across 8 bases. This CDR3 spans 14 amino acids. V lost 0 bases, J lost 5 bases, and 3 bases stayed unmatched. The V gene's germline CDR1 is SGHRS and CDR2 YFSETQ. The CDR3 sequence is CASSLEAGVETQYF. DNA of the CDR3: TGCGCCAGCAGCTTGGAAGCGGGGGTCGAGACCCAGTACTTC.

The chain combines TRBV20-1 with TRBJ1-1; 7 positions match TRBD1. V shed 0 bases and J 0 bases; nucleotides not matched to a gene: 4. CDR1 and CDR2 (germline): DFQATT, SNEGSKA (reference sequence). The CDR3 totals 15 residues. Here the CDR3 DNA reads TGCAGTGCTAGAGATATCCAGGGGGTGAACACTGAAGCTTTCTTT. Translated: CSARDIQGVNTEAFF.

This clonotype was observed a few times. The rearrangement links TRBV9 to TRBJ1-2; D possibly corresponds to TRBD1 (5 bases). This CDR3 is built from 15 residues. V was trimmed by 0 bases and J by 0 bases, leaving 9 bases between them. Germline V gene lookup returns CDR1 SGDLS and CDR2 YYNGEE. The CDR3 coding sequence is TGTGCCAGCAGCGTAGGAGGGGCAGCTAACTATGGCTACACCTTC. This sequence encodes CASSVGGAANYGYTF. Looking up the rest from reference TRBV9 and TRBJ1-2 gives the full variable domain: DSGVTQTPKHLITATGQRVTLRCSPRSGDLSVYWYQQSLDQGLQFLIQYYNGEERAKGNILERFSAQQFPDLHSELNLSSLELGDSALYFCASSVGGAANYGYTFGSGTRLTVV.

This clonotype was found a few times. The rearrangement links TRBV12-3 or TRBV12-4 to TRBJ1-1; D gene uncertain. This CDR3 comprises 13 residues. Trimming removed 5 bases from V and 0 bases from J, with 7 bases in between. The chain's CDR3 is CASSLPLNTEAFF. The CDR3 nucleotides are TGTGCCAGCAGTCTACCATTGAACACTGAAGCTTTCTTT.

This clonotype was recorded a few times. The chain combines TRBV7-9 with TRBJ2-5, with unresolved D. Trimming left V 7 bases short and J 4 bases short, with 10 bases between. This CDR3 contains 12 residues. CDR1 and CDR2 from the germline V gene are SEHNR and FQNEAQ (reference sequence). CDR3 region: CASTLNLETQYF. DNA of the CDR3: TGTGCCAGCACCCTTAATCTAGAGACCCAGTACTTC.

The sample holds many counts of this clonotype. J is TRBJ2-7 and V is TRBV20-1, with 10 nucleotides matching TRBD2. J lost 6 bases, V lost 6 bases, and 17 bases had no gene match. CDR3 size: 16 residues. CDR1 is DFQATT, CDR2 SNEGSKA, per germline (reference sequence). CDR3 coding DNA: TGCAGTGCGCTTACTAGCGGGAATGACAGGGAATTCGAGCAGTACTTC. This codes for CSALTSGNDREFEQYF.

This clonotype has only a few counts. The chain is built from TRBV7-9 and TRBJ1-2, with D tentatively TRBD1 (5 bases). This CDR3 has 15 amino acids. V lost 2 bases and J lost 7, with 17 bases in between. CDR1 is SEHNR and CDR2 is FQNEAQ in the germline V gene (reference sequence). CDR3 sequence reads: CASSLRGQGYSGYTF. CDR3 bases: TGTGCCAGCAGCTTAAGAGGCCAGGGTTATTCTGGCTACACCTTC.

Only a few counts were recorded for this clonotype. The chain has TRBV18 and TRBJ2-7, with D uncertain. Germline CDR1 and CDR2: KGHSH and LQKENI. CDR3 length: 17 residues. Trimming took 2 bases from V and 0 from J, leaving 17 bases between them. The CDR3 loop reads CASSPERLQSISYEQYF. DNA of the CDR3: TGTGCCAGCTCACCAGAACGGTTACAGTCTATCTCCTACGAGCAGTACTTC.

The chain employs TRBV7-8 and TRBJ2-3; D is perhaps TRBD2 (6 bases). The V and J ends lost 1 base and 3 bases respectively, with 14 bases between them. The CDR3 sequence is 16 residues long. Germline V gene data show CDR1 as SGHVS and CDR2 as FQNEAQ. CDR3: CASSLEGRRVTDTQYF. CDR3 in DNA: TGTGCCAGCAGCTTAGAAGGCAGGAGGGTAACAGATACGCAGTATTTT.

This clonotype was counted at least ten times. The V call is TRBV5-6, the J call TRBJ2-7, with 8 bases aligning to TRBD1. CDR3 size: 15 residues. J lost 3 bases, V lost 4 bases, and 9 bases had no gene match. Germline CDR1 and CDR2: SGHDT and YYEEEE. Here the CDR3 DNA reads TGTGCCAGCAGCCCAACAGGACAGGGCTGCTACGAGCAGTACTTC. This encodes CASSPTGQGCYEQYF.

The chain employs TRBV24-1 and TRBJ2-5, with D hard to call. Germline CDR1 is KGHDR and CDR2 is SFDVKD. V dropped 4 bases and J dropped 5 bases, with 16 bases sitting between them. The CDR3 has 15 amino acids. The CDR3 protein is CATSEGTSGQETQYF. The CDR3 DNA reads as TGTGCCACCAGTGAAGGAACTTCAGGCCAGGAGACCCAGTACTTC.

The chain carries TRBV20-1 and TRBJ1-5, with D uncertain. Between the trimmed V and J ends, which lost 1 base and 8 bases, there was a span of 15 bases. Germline lookup yields CDR1 DFQATT and CDR2 SNEGSKA (reference sequence). This CDR3 has 14 amino acids. DNA for the CDR3: TGCAGTGCTAGAGCTAGCAGTGGGTTTGAGCCCCAGCATTTT. Amino acids: CSARASSGFEPQHF.

This clonotype was detected only a few times. The chain joins TRBV4-3 to TRBJ2-7, with 8 bases matching TRBD1. Germline CDR1 LGHNA, CDR2 YSLEER. The CDR3 totals 16 residues. V gave up 0 bases and J gave up 6 bases; unmatched junction bases: 10. For the CDR3, the DNA is TGCGCCAGCAGCCAAGATCTGGACAGGGTTTCGGGCGAGCAGTACTTC. Its protein is CASSQDLDRVSGEQYF.